What follows are 27 T cell receptor beta chains derived from one specimen sequenced in a study of technical replicates of blood from several donors. Generated by immunoSEQ multiplex PCR, the TCRdb table keeps only in-frame clones and is missing some. The table records approximately 84,000 clones, roughly 98% of them present only once. Sequenced material: T cells isolated from PBMCs. These receptors were taken from a human donor in good health.

The chain links TRBV15 to TRBJ2-1; tentatively, D is TRBD2 (5 bases). In germline, CDR1 is LNHNV, CDR2 YYDKDF (reference sequence). The CDR3 consists of 16 residues. The V end lost 0 bases, the J end lost 0 bases, and 9 bases lay between the germline ends. The CDR3 loop is CATSRDLGSSYNEQFF. Written as DNA, the CDR3 is TGTGCCACCAGCAGAGATTTGGGGAGCTCCTACAATGAGCAGTTCTTC. The complete variable domain, with remaining parts taken from reference TRBV15 and TRBJ2-1, reads DAMVIQNPRYQVTQFGKPVTLSCSQTLNHNVMYWYQQKSSQAPKLLFHYYDKDFNNEADTPDNFQSRRPNTSFCFLDIRSPGLGDTAMYLCATSRDLGSSYNEQFFGPGTRLTVL.

The J gene is TRBJ1-6, the V gene TRBV30; no clear D. Germline V CDR1 and CDR2: GTSNPN, SVGIG (reference sequence). The germline V and J ends were trimmed by 0 bases and 5 bases, with 14 bases remaining between them. The CDR3 contains 16 residues. CDR3 nucleotides: TGTGCCTGGAGTGTCCCCCACCGGCGGGATAATTCACCCCTCCACTTT. Its protein is CAWSVPHRRDNSPLHF.

The gene calls are TRBV11-2 and TRBJ2-3; 7 positions agree with TRBD1. Per the germline V gene, CDR1 is SGHAT and CDR2 is FQNNGV. This CDR3 contains 15 residues. Trimming took 5 bases from V and 2 from J; bases not matched to a gene: 7. The CDR3 is CASSPGGPFTDTQYF. As DNA, the CDR3 is TGTGCCAGCAGCCCAGGGGGACCTTTCACAGATACGCAGTATTTT.

The chain is built from TRBV9 and TRBJ2-3, with D unresolved. V gave up 3 bases and J gave up 1 base, with 6 bases separating them. Per germline, CDR1 SGDLS and CDR2 YYNGEE. The CDR3 consists of 13 residues. The CDR3 reads CASSALGTDTQYF. CDR3 bases: TGTGCCAGCAGCGCGCTAGGCACAGATACGCAGTATTTT.

Only a few counts were recorded for this clone. DNA for the CDR3: TGTGCCACCAGCAGCGGACTAGCGGGGATAGATACGCAGTATTTT. This codes for CATSSGLAGIDTQYF. This sequence joins TRBV15 and TRBJ2-3, with 12 bases matching TRBD2. Germline V gives CDR1 LNHNV, CDR2 YYDKDF (reference sequence). J lost 5 bases, V lost 3 bases, and 3 bases had no gene match. CDR3 length equals 15 residues.

The chain links TRBV15 to TRBJ1-2; D might be TRBD1 (6 bases). Per germline, CDR1 LNHNV and CDR2 YYDKDF (reference sequence). The CDR3 loop spans 17 amino acids. V lost 5 bases and J 6 bases, leaving 25 bases between the germline ends. The CDR3 DNA sequence: TGTGCCACCAGCGCTTCAATAGATTTAGGCAGGGGCCATGGCTACACCTTC. Residues: CATSASIDLGRGHGYTF.

This sequence joins TRBV14 and TRBJ2-1; D ambiguous. The ends were cut back, 2 bases at V and 7 bases at J, with 18 bases in the middle. CDR3 length: 16 residues. Per the germline V gene, CDR1 is SGHDN and CDR2 is FVKESK. As DNA, the CDR3 is TGTGCCAGCAGCCAAATTGAGACTCCACGGTGGAATGAGCAGTTCTTC. Residues: CASSQIETPRWNEQFF.

V gene TRBV6-6 combines with J gene TRBJ2-3; D unclear. CDR3 length: 15 residues. The germline gives CDR1 MNHNY, CDR2 SVGAGI (reference sequence). Trimming stripped 5 bases from V and 3 bases from J, with 15 bases between. The CDR3 spells CASSGPSKLTDTQYF. In DNA, the CDR3 is TGTGCCAGCAGTGGCCCTAGTAAATTAACAGATACGCAGTATTTT.

V usage is TRBV6-5 and J usage is TRBJ2-2, with D maybe TRBD2 (6 bases). Trimming took 0 bases from V and 2 from J, leaving 10 bases between them. The germline V gene has CDR1 MNHEY and CDR2 SVGAGI. The CDR3 has 16 residues. The CDR3 bases are TGTGCCAGCAGTTACTCCGGGGGACTCAACACCGGGGAGCTGTTTTTT. It codes for CASSYSGGLNTGELFF.

The V gene is TRBV11-2, the J gene TRBJ2-3; D is possibly TRBD1 (6 bases). The V end was cut by 0 bases, the J end by 12 bases, with 10 bases between. The germline gives CDR1 SGHAT, CDR2 FQNNGV. The CDR3 consists of 12 residues. The CDR3 DNA sequence: TGTGCCAGCAGCTTAGATGGGGGCTACCAGTATTTT. This codes for CASSLDGGYQYF.

The rearrangement uses TRBV4-1 and TRBJ2-7; TRBD2 matches at 10 bases. Germline V CDR1 and CDR2: MGHRA, YSYEKL. This CDR3 spans 15 amino acids. Trimming at V came to 2 bases and at J to 4 bases, leaving 5 bases not matched to a gene. This CDR3 is CASSQFPSGSYEQYF. DNA of the CDR3: TGCGCCAGCAGCCAATTCCCTAGCGGGAGTTACGAGCAGTACTTC.

This rearrangement joins TRBV18 to TRBJ2-1, with 8 bases that match TRBD2. Looked up from germline, CDR1 is KGHSH and CDR2 is LQKENI. The V and J ends lost 3 bases and 5 bases, in that order; junction bases with no gene match: 15. This CDR3 spans 18 amino acids. As DNA, the CDR3 is TGTGCCAGCTCACCCCGAGGCGATGGACTAGCCGCACACAATGAGCAGTTCTTC. Translating gives CASSPRGDGLAAHNEQFF.

The gene calls are TRBV28 and TRBJ2-1; D possibly corresponds to TRBD2 (6 bases). Germline V CDR1 and CDR2: MDHEN, SYDVKM. Between the trimmed V and J ends, which lost 6 bases and 7 bases, there was a span of 19 bases. The CDR3 has 15 residues. The CDR3, as DNA: TGTGCCAGCAGATCCCTAGCGACCCCCCGTAATGAGCAGTTCTTC. It specifies CASRSLATPRNEQFF. Filled out from reference TRBV28 and TRBJ2-1, the complete variable domain reads DVKVTQSSRYLVKRTGEKVFLECVQDMDHENMFWYRQDPGLGLRLIYFSYDVKMKEKGDIPEGYSVSREKKERFSLILESASTNQTSMYLCASRSLATPRNEQFFGPGTRLTVL.

This clone has a single count. The genes are TRBV7-2 and TRBJ1-1, with 10 nucleotides matching TRBD1. Germline-derived CDR1 and CDR2 are SGHTA and FQGNSA. Trimming took 5 bases from V and 4 from J; bases not matched to a gene: 4. The CDR3 loop spans 14 amino acids. The CDR3 DNA reads TGTGCCAGCAGCCTTGGGACAGGGGTCACTGAAGCTTTCTTT. Its protein product is CASSLGTGVTEAFF. Combining the CDR3 with reference TRBV7-2 and TRBJ1-1 gives the whole variable domain GAGVSQSPSNKVTEKGKDVELRCDPISGHTALYWYRQSLGQGLEFLIYFQGNSAPDKSGLPSDRFSAERTGGSVSTLTIQRTQQEDSAVYLCASSLGTGVTEAFFGQGTRLTVV.

V usage is TRBV6-6 and J usage is TRBJ1-2; a weak D match, TRBD1 (5 bases). The CDR3 loop spans 14 amino acids. With 7 bases removed from V and 4 bases from J, the gap between germline ends came to 16 bases. Germline loops: CDR1 MNHNY, CDR2 SVGAGI (reference sequence). The CDR3 loop reads CASTWGDSLYGYTF. CDR3 sequence (DNA): TGTGCCAGCACTTGGGGCGACAGTCTCTATGGCTACACCTTC.

The chain is built from TRBV6-4 and TRBJ2-2; a possible D gene is TRBD2 (5 bases). V lost 4 bases and J lost 4, with 7 bases in between. CDR1 is MRHNA, CDR2 SNTAGT, per germline. CDR3 length: 13 amino acids. The CDR3 DNA reads TGTGCCAGCAGTGGAGGGTTCACCGGGGAGCTGTTTTTT. Its translation: CASSGGFTGELFF.

V and J are TRBV19 and TRBJ2-5, with D perhaps matching TRBD1 (6 bases). Germline V lookup: CDR1 LNHDA, CDR2 SQIVND (reference sequence). This CDR3 spans 19 amino acids. The V gene lost 4 bases and the J gene lost 2 bases, with 26 bases spanning the gap. The CDR3 DNA sequence: TGTGCCAGTAGTACACAACCGGGTTTTCAGAGGGACATTCAAGAGACCCAGTACTTC. It yields the protein CASSTQPGFQRDIQETQYF.

The V gene is TRBV29-1, the J gene TRBJ1-4; D unclear. The V gene's germline CDR1 is SQVTM and CDR2 ANQGSEA. With 6 bases removed from V and 0 bases from J, the gap between germline ends came to 11 bases. The CDR3 has 14 amino acids. The CDR3: CSVQIPATNEKLFF. The CDR3 DNA sequence: TGCAGCGTCCAAATCCCGGCAACTAATGAAAAACTGTTTTTT.

The V gene is TRBV7-9, the J gene TRBJ2-4, with 8 bases identical to TRBD1. The CDR3 is made up of 16 amino acids. V gave up 5 bases and J gave up 9 bases; unmatched junction bases: 15. CDR1 and CDR2 from the germline V gene are SEHNR and FQNEAQ (reference sequence). The CDR3 coding sequence is TGTGCCAGCAGCCACCTGGACAGGGTGAGATCGGGCATTCAGTACTTC. Its protein product is CASSHLDRVRSGIQYF.

This chain links TRBV5-1 with TRBJ1-6; D remains unclear. Germline V gene data show CDR1 as SGHRS and CDR2 as YFSETQ. This CDR3 spans 14 amino acids. V lost 5 bases and J 8 bases, leaving 14 bases between the germline ends. The CDR3 coding sequence is TGCGCCAGCAGTCATGAGTTGGAGGATTCACCCCTCCACTTT. It translates to CASSHELEDSPLHF.

This rearrangement joins TRBV2 to TRBJ2-5, with 9 bases lining up with TRBD2. V was clipped by 8 bases and J by 5 bases; unmatched bases: 12. The CDR3 has 15 amino acids. Germline V gene data show CDR1 as SNHLY and CDR2 as FYNNEI. The CDR3 region has the DNA TGTGCCAGCGCGGGAGGGGAAACAGGGATGGAGACCCAGTACTTC. It translates to CASAGGETGMETQYF.

The chain recombines TRBV4-1 with TRBJ2-1; the match to TRBD2 covers 10 bases. V dropped 3 bases and J dropped 8; count of bases not matched to a gene: 7. Germline V gives CDR1 MGHRA, CDR2 YSYEKL. The CDR3 is made up of 15 amino acids. In nucleotides, the CDR3 is TGCGCCAGCAGCCACCCAGCGGGAGGGGTCGATGAGCAGTTCTTC. This translates into CASSHPAGGVDEQFF.

V is TRBV5-6 and J is TRBJ1-1; 8 nucleotides line up with TRBD1. This CDR3 is built from 15 residues. V shed 1 base, J shed 6 bases, and the junction held 8 bases outside the gene matches. Germline lookup yields CDR1 SGHDT and CDR2 YYEEEE. The CDR3 protein is CASSLWFQGAAEAFF. CDR3 DNA: TGTGCCAGCAGCTTGTGGTTCCAGGGGGCCGCTGAAGCTTTCTTT.

The chain is built from TRBV7-9 and TRBJ2-7, with D perhaps TRBD2 (6 bases). Trimming shortened V by 6 bases and J by 7 bases, and 16 bases separated the two germline ends. This CDR3 is 13 amino acids long. The V gene's germline CDR1 is SEHNR and CDR2 FQNEAQ (reference sequence). As DNA, the CDR3 is TGTGCCAGCAGTCAATCGCGGGGCGGAGAGCAGTACTTC. Translating it yields CASSQSRGGEQYF.

V gene TRBV18 combines with J gene TRBJ2-7; weak D call: TRBD1 (6 bases). Trimming shortened V by 1 base and J by 1 base, and 11 bases separated the two germline ends. The CDR3 covers 15 residues. Germline values: CDR1 KGHSH, CDR2 LQKENI. In DNA form, the CDR3 reads TGTGCCAGCTCACCACAGGGGGTCCTTTCCTACGAGCAGTACTTC. It specifies CASSPQGVLSYEQYF.

The chain carries TRBV2 and TRBJ2-1, with TRBD2 matching over 8 bases. This CDR3 is built from 14 residues. Germline V gives CDR1 SNHLY, CDR2 FYNNEI. V was pared by 6 bases and J by 7 bases, with 8 bases of the junction left unmatched. The CDR3 here is CASSTGTSSNEQFF. DNA of the CDR3: TGTGCCAGCAGCACCGGGACTAGTAGTAATGAGCAGTTCTTC.

The rearrangement links TRBV19 to TRBJ1-2; no clear D gene. CDR1 LNHDA and CDR2 SQIVND come from the germline V gene (reference sequence). This CDR3 has 12 amino acids. V dropped 1 base and J dropped 5 bases, with 5 bases sitting between them. CDR3 amino acids: CASSIAGYGYTF. CDR3 in DNA: TGTGCCAGTAGTATAGCGGGTTATGGCTACACCTTC. The complete variable domain, with remaining parts taken from reference TRBV19 and TRBJ1-2, reads DGGITQSPKYLFRKEGQNVTLSCEQNLNHDAMYWYRQDPGQGLRLIYYSQIVNDFQKGDIAEGYSVSREKKESFPLTVTSAQKNPTAFYLCASSIAGYGYTFGSGTRLTVV.